Detailed here is one TCR beta chain. Its antigen is currently unknown. The CDR3 has 13 residues. Between the trimmed V and J ends, which lost 1 base and 3 bases, there was a span of 7 bases. Per the germline V gene, CDR1 is SGHVS and CDR2 is FQNEAQ. This sample's RNA came from whole unsorted tissue. The data derive from a study of tumor and adjacent non-tumor tissue in lung cancer. Study summary: Patients comprised about a dozen adenocarcinoma, 2 squamous cell carcinoma and 1 small cell lung cancer.

A modified ARM-PCR protocol with three rounds of nested PCR amplified TCRbeta. MiXCR, run by TCRdb on the multiplex PCR reads, gives a single entry per CDR3 protein. The table has roughly 220,000 distinct CDR3 sequences, about two thirds seen once; the top ten hold roughly 24%. Study-wide points: Shorter survival was associated with higher TCR diversity in tumors.

V and J are TRBV7-8 and TRBJ2-7; D is undetermined. The TCR sequence derives from a man aged 60 to 75 with non-small cell lung cancer. The sequenced sample was lung tumor tissue. The CDR3 nucleotides read TGTGCCAGCAGCTTAGTATTAGACTACGAGCAGTACTTC. Translated: CASSLVLDYEQYF.